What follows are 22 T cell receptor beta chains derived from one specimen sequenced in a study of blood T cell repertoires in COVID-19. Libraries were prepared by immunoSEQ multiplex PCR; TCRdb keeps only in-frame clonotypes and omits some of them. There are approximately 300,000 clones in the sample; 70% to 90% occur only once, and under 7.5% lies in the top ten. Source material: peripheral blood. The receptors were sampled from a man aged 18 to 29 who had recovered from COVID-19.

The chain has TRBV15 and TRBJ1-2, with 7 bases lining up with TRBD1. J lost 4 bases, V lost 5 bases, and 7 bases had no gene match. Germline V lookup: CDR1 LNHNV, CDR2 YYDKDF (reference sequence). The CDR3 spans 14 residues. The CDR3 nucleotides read TGTGCCACCAGCCCACCGGGACAGCGCTATGGCTACACCTTC. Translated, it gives CATSPPGQRYGYTF.

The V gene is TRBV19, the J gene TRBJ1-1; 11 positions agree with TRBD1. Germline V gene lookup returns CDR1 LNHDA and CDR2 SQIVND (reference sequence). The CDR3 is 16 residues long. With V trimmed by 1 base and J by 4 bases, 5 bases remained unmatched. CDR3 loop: CASSIGSGQGGTEAFF. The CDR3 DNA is TGTGCCAGTAGTATAGGTTCGGGACAGGGGGGCACTGAAGCTTTCTTT.

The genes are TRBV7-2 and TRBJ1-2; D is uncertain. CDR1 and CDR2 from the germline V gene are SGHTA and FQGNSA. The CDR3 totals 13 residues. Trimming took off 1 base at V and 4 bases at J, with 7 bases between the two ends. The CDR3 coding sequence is TGTGCCAGCAGCTTAGGGCAACCCTATGGCTACACCTTC. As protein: CASSLGQPYGYTF.

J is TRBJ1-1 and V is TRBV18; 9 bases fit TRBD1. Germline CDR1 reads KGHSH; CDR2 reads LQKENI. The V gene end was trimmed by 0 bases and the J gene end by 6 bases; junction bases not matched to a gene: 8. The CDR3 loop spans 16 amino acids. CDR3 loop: CASSPPSTGGVSEAFF. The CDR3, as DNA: TGTGCCAGCTCACCACCATCCACAGGGGGCGTCTCTGAAGCTTTCTTT.

The CDR3, as DNA: TGTGCCAGCAGCCTAACGGCGGGGAACACTGAAGCTTTCTTT. Translated: CASSLTAGNTEAFF. The genes are TRBV7-6 and TRBJ1-1, with no clear D. Trimming pared 5 bases from V and 1 base from J, leaving 11 bases between. Germline lookup yields CDR1 SGHVS and CDR2 FNYEAQ. This CDR3 contains 14 residues.

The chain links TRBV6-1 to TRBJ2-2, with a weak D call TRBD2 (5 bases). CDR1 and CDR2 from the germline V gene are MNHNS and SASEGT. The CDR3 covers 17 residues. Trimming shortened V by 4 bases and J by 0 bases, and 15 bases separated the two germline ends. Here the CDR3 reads CASSAQRLASNTGELFF. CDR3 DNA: TGTGCCAGCAGTGCCCAGCGGCTAGCCTCGAACACCGGGGAGCTGTTTTTT.

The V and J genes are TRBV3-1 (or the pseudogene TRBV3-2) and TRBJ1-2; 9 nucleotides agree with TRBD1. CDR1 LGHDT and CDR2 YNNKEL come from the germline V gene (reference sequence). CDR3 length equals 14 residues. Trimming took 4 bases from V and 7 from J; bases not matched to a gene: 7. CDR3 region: CASSPGQGRGGYTF. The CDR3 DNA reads TGTGCCAGCAGCCCCGGACAGGGGAGGGGTGGCTACACCTTC.

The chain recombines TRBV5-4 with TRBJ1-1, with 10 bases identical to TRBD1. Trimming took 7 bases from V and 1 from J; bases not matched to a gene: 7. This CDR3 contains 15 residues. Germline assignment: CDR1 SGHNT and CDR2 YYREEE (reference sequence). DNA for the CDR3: TGTGCCAGCGGACAGGGGGATGCTGGGAACACTGAAGCTTTCTTT. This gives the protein CASGQGDAGNTEAFF.

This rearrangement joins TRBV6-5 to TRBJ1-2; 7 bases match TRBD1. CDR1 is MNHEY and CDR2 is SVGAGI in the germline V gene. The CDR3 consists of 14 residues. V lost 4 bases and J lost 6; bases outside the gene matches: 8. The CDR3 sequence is CASSWRQGRDGYTF. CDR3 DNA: TGTGCCAGCAGTTGGCGACAGGGTCGGGATGGCTACACCTTC.

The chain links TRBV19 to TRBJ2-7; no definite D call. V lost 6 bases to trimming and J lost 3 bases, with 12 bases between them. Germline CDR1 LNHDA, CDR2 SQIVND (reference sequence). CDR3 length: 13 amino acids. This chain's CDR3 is CASSKRSFYEQYF. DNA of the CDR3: TGTGCCAGTAGCAAGAGGTCTTTCTACGAGCAGTACTTC. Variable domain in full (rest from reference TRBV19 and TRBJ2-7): DGGITQSPKYLFRKEGQNVTLSCEQNLNHDAMYWYRQDPGQGLRLIYYSQIVNDFQKGDIAEGYSVSREKKESFPLTVTSAQKNPTAFYLCASSKRSFYEQYFGPGTRLTVT.

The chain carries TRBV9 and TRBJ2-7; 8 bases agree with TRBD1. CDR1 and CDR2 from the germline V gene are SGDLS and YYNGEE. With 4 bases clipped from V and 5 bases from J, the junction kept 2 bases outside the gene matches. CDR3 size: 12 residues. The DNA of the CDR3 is TGTGCCAGCAGCCCGACAGGGGACGAGCAGTACTTC. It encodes CASSPTGDEQYF.

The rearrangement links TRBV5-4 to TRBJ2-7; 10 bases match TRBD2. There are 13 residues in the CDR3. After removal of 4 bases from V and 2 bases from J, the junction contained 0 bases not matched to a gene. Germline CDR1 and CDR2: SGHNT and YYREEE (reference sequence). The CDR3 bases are TGTGCCAGCAGCGGGACTAGCGCCTACGAGCAGTACTTC. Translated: CASSGTSAYEQYF.

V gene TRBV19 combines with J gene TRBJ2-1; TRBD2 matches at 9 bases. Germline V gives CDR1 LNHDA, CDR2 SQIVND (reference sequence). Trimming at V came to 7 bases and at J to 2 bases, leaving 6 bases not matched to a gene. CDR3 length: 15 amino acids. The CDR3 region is CASNIAGATYNEQFF. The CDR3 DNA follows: TGTGCCAGTAACATAGCGGGAGCCACCTACAATGAGCAGTTCTTC.

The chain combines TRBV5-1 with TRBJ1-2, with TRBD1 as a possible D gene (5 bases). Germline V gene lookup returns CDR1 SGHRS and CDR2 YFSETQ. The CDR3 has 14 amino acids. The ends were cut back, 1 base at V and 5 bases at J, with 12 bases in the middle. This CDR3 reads CASSLSRDGYGYTF. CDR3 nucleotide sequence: TGCGCCAGCAGCTTGAGCAGGGATGGATATGGCTACACCTTC.

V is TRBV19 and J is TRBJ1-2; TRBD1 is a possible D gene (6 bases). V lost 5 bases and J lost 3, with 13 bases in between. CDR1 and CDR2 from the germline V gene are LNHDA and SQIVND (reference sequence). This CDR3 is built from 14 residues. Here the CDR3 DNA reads TGTGCCAGTAGTCGACAGGCTAGGGACTATGGCTACACCTTC. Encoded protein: CASSRQARDYGYTF.

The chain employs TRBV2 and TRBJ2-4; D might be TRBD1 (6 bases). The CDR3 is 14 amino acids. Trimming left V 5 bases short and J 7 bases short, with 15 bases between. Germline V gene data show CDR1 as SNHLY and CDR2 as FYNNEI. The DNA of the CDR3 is TGTGCCAGCAGTTCGGACAGCCTTGGGAACATTCAGTACTTC. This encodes CASSSDSLGNIQYF.

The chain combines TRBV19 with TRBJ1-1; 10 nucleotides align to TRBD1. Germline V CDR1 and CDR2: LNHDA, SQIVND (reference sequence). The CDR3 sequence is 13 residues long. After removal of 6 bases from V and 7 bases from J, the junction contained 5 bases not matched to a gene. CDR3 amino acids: CASRRTGGYEAFF. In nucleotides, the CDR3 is TGTGCCAGTAGGAGGACAGGGGGATATGAAGCTTTCTTT.

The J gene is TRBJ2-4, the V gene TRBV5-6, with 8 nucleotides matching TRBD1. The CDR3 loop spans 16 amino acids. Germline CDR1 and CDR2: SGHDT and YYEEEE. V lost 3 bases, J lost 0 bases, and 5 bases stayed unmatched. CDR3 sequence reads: CASSSPTGGAKNIQYF. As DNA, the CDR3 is TGTGCCAGCAGCTCGCCTACAGGGGGAGCCAAAAACATTCAGTACTTC.

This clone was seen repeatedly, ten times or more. This CDR3 reads CASSYGSNEKLFF. The CDR3, as DNA: TGTGCCAGCAGTTATGGCAGTAATGAAAAACTGTTTTTT. This chain uses TRBV6-5 with TRBJ1-4; no clear D. Trimming pared 3 bases from V and 4 bases from J, leaving 6 bases between. CDR3 size: 13 residues. In germline, CDR1 is MNHEY, CDR2 SVGAGI.

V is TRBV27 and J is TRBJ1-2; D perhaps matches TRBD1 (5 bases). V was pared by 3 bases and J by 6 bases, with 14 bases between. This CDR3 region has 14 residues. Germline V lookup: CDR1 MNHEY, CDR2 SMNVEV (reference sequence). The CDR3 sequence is CASSLGGGVDGYTF. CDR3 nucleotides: TGTGCCAGCAGTTTGGGGGGAGGGGTTGATGGCTACACCTTC.

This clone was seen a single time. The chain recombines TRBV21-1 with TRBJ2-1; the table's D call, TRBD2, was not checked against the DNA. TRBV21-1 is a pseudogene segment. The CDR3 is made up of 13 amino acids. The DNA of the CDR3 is TGTGCCAGCACCGAAGCGAGGGTCAATGAGCAGTTCTTC. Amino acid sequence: CASTEARVNEQFF.

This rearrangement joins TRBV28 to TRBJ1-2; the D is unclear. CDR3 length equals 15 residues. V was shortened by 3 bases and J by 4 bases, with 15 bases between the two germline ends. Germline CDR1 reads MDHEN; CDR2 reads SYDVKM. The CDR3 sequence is CASSLAAVATYGYTF. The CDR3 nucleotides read TGTGCCAGCAGTTTGGCGGCCGTGGCCACCTATGGCTACACCTTC.